Listed here are 22 T cell receptor beta chains from one sample, sequenced in a study of T cell responses to AZD1222 COVID-19 vaccine. TCRdb's copy holds only in-frame clones and misses some; the assay was immunoSEQ multiplex PCR. The table shows fewer than 130,000 clones, with approximately 85% occurring only once. Here the sequenced sample was peripheral blood, taken on day 0 of AZD1222 vaccination. All receptors derive from an adult in good health.

Details on this clone: The identical CDR3 is also encoded by other nucleotide sequences in the sample. This chain uses TRBV28 with TRBJ1-5, with no clear D. Germline V CDR1 and CDR2: MDHEN, SYDVKM. V lost 9 bases to trimming and J lost 2 bases, with 11 bases between them. The CDR3 runs to 13 residues. The DNA for the CDR3 is TGTGCCAGTGTGGGCACCGGCAATCAGCCCCAGCATTTT. Its translation is CASVGTGNQPQHF.

The genes are TRBV7-8 and TRBJ2-3, with 7 bases lining up with TRBD2. Germline trimming cut 6 bases from V and 0 bases from J; bases unmatched to any gene: 6. Germline CDR1 and CDR2: SGHVS and FQNEAQ. The CDR3 totals 15 residues. The CDR3 loop reads CASSSSGVSTDTQYF. The CDR3 region has the DNA TGTGCCAGCAGTTCGAGCGGGGTTAGCACAGATACGCAGTATTTT.

The chain couples TRBV24-1 to TRBJ2-1; TRBD2 aligns across 13 bases. J was trimmed by 12 bases and V by 5 bases; bases with no gene match: 6. The germline V gene encodes CDR1 KGHDR and CDR2 SFDVKD. This CDR3 region has 14 residues. CDR3 loop: CATSARTSGSGQFF. CDR3 bases: TGTGCCACCAGTGCTAGGACTAGCGGGAGCGGGCAGTTCTTC.

The gene calls are TRBV5-5 and TRBJ2-7; D tentatively fits TRBD1 or TRBD2 (5 bases each). Trimming left V 6 bases short and J 0 bases short, with 19 bases between. The CDR3 covers 16 residues. Germline V lookup: CDR1 SGHKS, CDR2 YYEKEE (reference sequence). CDR3 loop: CASTSLGDLSSYEQYF. CDR3 bases: TGTGCCAGCACCTCGCTCGGGGACCTTTCCTCCTACGAGCAGTACTTC.

The J gene is TRBJ1-6, the V gene TRBV12-3 or TRBV12-4; D possibly corresponds to TRBD1 (5 bases). CDR3 length: 13 residues. V was pared by 2 bases and J by 8 bases, with 7 bases between. DNA for the CDR3: TGTGCCAGCAGTTTAATAGGGGATTCACCCCTCCACTTT. It encodes CASSLIGDSPLHF.

This rearrangement joins TRBV5-4 to TRBJ2-1; 7 bases fit TRBD1. The germline CDR1 and CDR2 sequences are SGHNT and YYREEE (reference sequence). Trimming took 6 bases from V and 4 from J; bases not matched to a gene: 7. This CDR3 has 14 residues. The CDR3 DNA is TGTGCCAGCAAACCCGGGACAGTATACAATGAGCAGTTCTTC. Protein sequence: CASKPGTVYNEQFF.

The chain uses TRBV28 and TRBJ1-5; 7 nucleotides line up with TRBD1. The CDR3 is made up of 16 amino acids. V shed 4 bases and J 1 base; nucleotides not matched to a gene: 7. From germline, CDR1 is MDHEN and CDR2 SYDVKM. In DNA form, the CDR3 reads TGTGCCAGCAGTTCCCTCTACAGGGGAAGCAATCAGCCCCAGCATTTT. Its protein product is CASSSLYRGSNQPQHF.

V usage is TRBV28 and J usage is TRBJ2-7; D tentatively reads TRBD1 or TRBD2 (5 bases each). CDR1 and CDR2 from the germline V gene are MDHEN and SYDVKM. The CDR3 consists of 15 residues. Deletions cut 7 bases from V and 3 bases from J, with 19 bases between. This chain's CDR3 is CASTGRDADYYEQYF. The CDR3 DNA sequence: TGTGCCAGCACGGGACGGGACGCGGATTACTACGAGCAGTACTTC.

The genes are TRBV30 and TRBJ2-2, with D uncertain. The CDR3 has 13 amino acids. Trimming took off 5 bases at V and 2 bases at J, with 9 bases between the two ends. Germline loops: CDR1 GTSNPN, CDR2 SVGIG (reference sequence). CDR3 loop: CAWGFLNTGELFF. As DNA, the CDR3 is TGTGCCTGGGGCTTCTTAAACACCGGGGAGCTGTTTTTT. The full variable domain, in which reference TRBV30 and TRBJ2-2 provide the parts outside the CDR3, is SQTIHQWPATLVQPVGSPLSLECTVEGTSNPNLYWYRQAAGRGLQLLFYSVGIGQISSEVPQNLSASRPQDRQFILSSKKLLLSDSGFYLCAWGFLNTGELFFGEGSRLTVL.

The chain joins TRBV6-1 to TRBJ1-5; no reliable D call. Trimming removed 1 base at V and 4 bases at J, with 11 bases between. Germline V gene sequence: CDR1 MNHNS, CDR2 SASEGT. The length of the CDR3 is 15 residues. The CDR3 coding sequence is TGTGCCAGCAGTGAAGGGGAGGTGGGGAATCAGCCCCAGCATTTT. This sequence encodes CASSEGEVGNQPQHF.

The chain carries TRBV5-6 and TRBJ2-7, with 7 bases lining up with TRBD1. Looked up from germline, CDR1 is SGHDT and CDR2 is YYEEEE. The CDR3 consists of 15 residues. V lost 1 base to trimming and J lost 2 bases; unmatched junction nucleotides: 6. CDR3 nucleotides: TGTGCCAGCAGCTTGTTAGGCCAGGGGGCCTACGAGCAGTACTTC. It encodes CASSLLGQGAYEQYF.

V gene TRBV19 combines with J gene TRBJ2-7; 9 nucleotides match TRBD1. The trim removed 5 bases at V and 3 bases at J, leaving 8 bases unmatched. CDR3 size: 15 residues. Germline V gene data show CDR1 as LNHDA and CDR2 as SQIVND (reference sequence). DNA for the CDR3: TGTGCCAGTAGTCTAGTAGGACAGGGGCTCTACGAGCAGTACTTC. Residues: CASSLVGQGLYEQYF.

V and J are TRBV6-5 and TRBJ1-1, with TRBD1 as a possible D gene (5 bases). Germline V gives CDR1 MNHEY, CDR2 SVGAGI. V shed 0 bases and J shed 0 bases, with 11 bases lying between them. The CDR3 loop spans 16 amino acids. The CDR3 loop is CASSYSYLGVNTEAFF. The CDR3 DNA reads as TGTGCCAGCAGTTACTCTTATCTGGGGGTGAACACTGAAGCTTTCTTT.

The chain is built from TRBV18 and TRBJ1-3; D gene uncertain. V gave up 3 bases and J gave up 4 bases, with 16 bases separating them. Germline V gene lookup returns CDR1 KGHSH and CDR2 LQKENI. The CDR3 is made up of 16 amino acids. The CDR3 here is CASSPQGRGGGNTIYF. The CDR3 coding sequence is TGTGCCAGCTCACCTCAAGGTCGGGGAGGCGGAAACACCATATATTTT.

The gene calls are TRBV7-2 and TRBJ2-1; the D gene is possibly TRBD1 (5 bases). The ends were cut back, 5 bases at V and 5 bases at J, with 19 bases in the middle. Per the germline V gene, CDR1 is SGHTA and CDR2 is FQGNSA. The CDR3 spans 16 residues. CDR3 amino acids: CASSPRSSTDNNEQFF. In nucleotides, the CDR3 is TGTGCCAGCAGCCCCAGGTCGTCGACAGACAACAATGAGCAGTTCTTC.

A word on this clone: The sample carries other DNA sequences with the same CDR3. The rearrangement links TRBV5-1 to TRBJ1-5; no clear D. Germline loops: CDR1 SGHRS, CDR2 YFSETQ. This CDR3 contains 15 residues. Trimming removed 0 bases at V and 2 bases at J, with 9 bases between. The CDR3 DNA sequence: TGCGCCAGCAGCTTGGACCCTGGGGGCAATCAGCCCCAGCATTTT. This translates into CASSLDPGGNQPQHF.

This chain joins TRBV28 and TRBJ2-2; D may be TRBD1 (6 bases). The ends were cut back, 6 bases at V and 7 bases at J, with 12 bases in the middle. The V gene's germline CDR1 is MDHEN and CDR2 SYDVKM. This CDR3 is 13 amino acids long. Here the CDR3 reads CASRRTGSGELFF. CDR3 nucleotides: TGTGCCAGCAGGAGAACAGGGAGCGGGGAGCTGTTTTTT.

This clone showed up just a few times. The chain combines TRBV4-1 with TRBJ2-6; D is undetermined. Germline V gives CDR1 MGHRA, CDR2 YSYEKL. The CDR3 totals 18 residues. V was shortened by 1 base and J by 2 bases, with 15 bases between the two germline ends. CDR3: CASSQGAPTETGANVLTF. The CDR3 DNA follows: TGCGCCAGCAGCCAAGGGGCCCCGACGGAGACTGGGGCCAACGTCCTGACTTTC.

V is TRBV7-2 and J is TRBJ1-4; D perhaps matches TRBD1 (6 bases). V gave up 5 bases and J gave up 0 bases, with 13 bases separating them. The CDR3 spans 16 residues. CDR1 and CDR2 (germline): SGHTA, FQGNSA. DNA for the CDR3: TGTGCCAGCAGCGCCCGACAGGCTGCAACTAATGAAAAACTGTTTTTT. Translated: CASSARQAATNEKLFF.

The chain is built from TRBV9 and TRBJ2-1; TRBD1 is a possible D gene (5 bases). V was clipped by 0 bases and J by 5 bases, with 15 bases between them. This CDR3 contains 16 residues. Per the germline V gene, CDR1 is SGDLS and CDR2 is YYNGEE. CDR3 sequence reads: CASSVEAGLGNNEQFF. CDR3 coding DNA: TGTGCCAGCAGCGTAGAGGCAGGGTTGGGGAACAATGAGCAGTTCTTC.

V usage is TRBV5-1 and J usage is TRBJ2-7; TRBD2 agrees at 9 bases. Per germline, CDR1 SGHRS and CDR2 YFSETQ. V lost 2 bases, J lost 5 bases, and 11 bases stayed unmatched. This CDR3 is built from 16 residues. CDR3 loop: CASSFNPGLAGDEQYF. The CDR3 bases are TGCGCCAGCAGCTTCAATCCGGGACTAGCAGGGGACGAGCAGTACTTC.

For this clone: One junction end disagrees with the germline gene, perhaps due to a read error. V usage is TRBV4-3 and J usage is TRBJ2-3, with 8 bases aligning to TRBD2. This CDR3 is 15 amino acids long. The germline V gene has CDR1 LGHNA and CDR2 YSLEER. DNA of the CDR3: TGCGCCCGCAGCCCGGGGGGGGCGTACACAGATACGCAGTATTTT. It specifies CARSPGGAYTDTQYF.